The 29 T cell receptor beta chains listed next were all sequenced from one sample in a study of T cells in Graves' hyperthyroidism and ophthalmopathy (dated by TCRdb to the late 2010s). The library was built by means of multiplex PCR. Sequencing relied on an Illumina HiSeq 2000. Amplification of TCR beta CDR3 regions was carried out from RNA transcripts. The TCR CDR3 was subjected to a first round of RT-PCR using the HTBI primer set and the Qiagen OneStep RT-PCR kit. TCRdb redid the processing of the public reads, applying fastp at Q25 and MiXCR, and retained in-frame beta chains. Identical CDR3 protein sequences are pooled into one entry, listed with their most common genes and DNA. The sample data list fewer than 350,000 distinct CDR3 sequences, and roughly 13% of these were observed just once. Under 8% of the sample belongs to the ten largest clones. The sequenced material came from blood. These TCRs come from a woman aged 35 to 49 with Graves' hyperthyroidism.

This clonotype was observed a handful of times. The rearrangement uses TRBV7-2 and TRBJ2-1, with a weak D call TRBD1 (6 bases). Germline CDR1 SGHTA, CDR2 FQGNSA. Trimming removed 4 bases at V and 6 bases at J, with 22 bases between. This CDR3 has 17 amino acids. In DNA form, the CDR3 reads TGTGCCAGCAGCTCGTCTCACAGGGTATACAGTGGCAATGAGCAGTTCTTC. Amino acid sequence: CASSSSHRVYSGNEQFF.

Many counts were recorded for this clonotype. The chain is built from TRBV9 and TRBJ1-1, with D maybe TRBD1 (5 bases). The germline V and J ends were trimmed by 0 bases and 0 bases, with 9 bases remaining between them. The CDR3 runs to 15 residues. Germline V gene lookup returns CDR1 SGDLS and CDR2 YYNGEE. In nucleotides, the CDR3 is TGTGCCAGCAGCGTAGGACAGTACATGAACACTGAAGCTTTCTTT. Translation: CASSVGQYMNTEAFF.

This clonotype was recorded at least ten times. This chain links TRBV28 with TRBJ1-1; D gene uncertain. Germline CDR1 is MDHEN and CDR2 is SYDVKM. V shed 6 bases and J shed 3 bases, with 11 bases lying between them. This CDR3 region has 13 residues. Written as DNA, the CDR3 is TGTGCCAGCAGGATTGACACAGACACTGAAGCTTTCTTT. Its protein is CASRIDTDTEAFF.

This clonotype was picked up many times. The rearrangement uses TRBV14 and TRBJ2-7, with TRBD2 matching 8 bases. The CDR3 consists of 13 residues. With 4 bases clipped from V and 7 bases from J, the junction kept 6 bases outside the gene matches. CDR1 and CDR2 from the germline V gene are SGHDN and FVKESK. DNA for the CDR3: TGTGCCAGCAGCCCAGGACTAGCCGGGGAGCAGTACTTC. Amino acids: CASSPGLAGEQYF.

The chain employs TRBV7-9 and TRBJ1-4; 7 bases agree with TRBD1. The CDR3 extends over 18 amino acids. V dropped 5 bases and J dropped 0; count of bases not matched to a gene: 12. CDR1 is SEHNR, CDR2 FQNEAQ, per germline (reference sequence). The CDR3 loop reads CASSLTTEGATTNEKLFF. The CDR3 DNA reads TGTGCCAGCAGCCTAACGACAGAGGGGGCCACAACTAATGAAAAACTGTTTTTT. Using reference TRBV7-9 and TRBJ1-4 for the parts outside the CDR3, the full variable domain is DTGVSQNPRHKITKRGQNVTFRCDPISEHNRLYWYRQTLGQGPEFLTYFQNEAQLEKSRLLSDRFSAERPKGSFSTLEIQRTEQGDSAMYLCASSLTTEGATTNEKLFFGSGTQLSVL.

This clonotype was picked up many times. The chain links TRBV2 to TRBJ1-4, with TRBD1 matching over 8 bases. This CDR3 comprises 11 residues. Germline V gene data show CDR1 as SNHLY and CDR2 as FYNNEI. With 10 bases clipped from V and 8 bases from J, the junction kept 3 bases outside the gene matches. This CDR3 reads CATQGEEKLFF. Here the CDR3 DNA reads TGTGCCACACAGGGGGAAGAAAAACTGTTTTTT.

At least ten counts were recorded for this clonotype. The chain employs TRBV3-1 and TRBJ1-1, with TRBD1 matching over 9 bases. Germline V gives CDR1 LGHDT, CDR2 YNNKEL (reference sequence). This CDR3 has 14 amino acids. V was clipped by 3 bases and J by 4 bases; unmatched bases: 3. CDR3 in amino acids: CASSQRTGVTEAFF. The CDR3 bases are TGTGCCAGCAGCCAGAGGACAGGGGTCACTGAAGCTTTCTTT.

This clonotype was picked up many times. The chain employs TRBV12-5 and TRBJ2-1; either TRBD1 or TRBD2 may fit D (5 bases each). V was shortened by 1 base and J by 0 bases, with 10 bases between the two germline ends. CDR3 length equals 16 residues. Germline values: CDR1 LGHNT, CDR2 FRNRAP. The CDR3 here is CASGLAGRNSYNEQFF. The CDR3 DNA is TGTGCTAGTGGTTTGGCGGGACGAAACTCCTACAATGAGCAGTTCTTC.

This sequence joins TRBV6-1 and TRBJ2-1, with TRBD1 as a possible D gene (6 bases). The CDR3 consists of 15 residues. Germline-derived CDR1 and CDR2 are MNHNS and SASEGT. V lost 7 bases, J lost 7 bases, and 20 bases lay in between. The CDR3 DNA reads TGTGCCAGCAAAGGGAAACCCAGGGGTTTGAATGAGCAGTTCTTC. This gives the protein CASKGKPRGLNEQFF.

This clonotype was seen at least ten times. The rearrangement joins TRBV12-3 or TRBV12-4 to TRBJ1-5; D ambiguous. V shed 2 bases and J shed 7 bases, with 6 bases lying between them. CDR3 size: 12 residues. The CDR3 DNA is TGTGCCAGCAGTTTAAACGACCAGCCCCAGCATTTT. It is translated as CASSLNDQPQHF.

This rearrangement joins TRBV19 to TRBJ1-1, with 9 positions matching TRBD1. The CDR3 is made up of 13 amino acids. The J segment lost 5 bases and the V segment lost 8 bases, leaving 6 bases of the junction unmatched. From germline, CDR1 is LNHDA and CDR2 SQIVND (reference sequence). The CDR3 sequence is CASADRGGTEAFF. The CDR3 DNA follows: TGTGCCAGTGCCGACAGGGGGGGTACTGAAGCTTTCTTT.

In this sample, this clonotype turned up many times. The genes are TRBV6-1 and TRBJ1-3; no firm D call. The CDR3 loop spans 11 amino acids. Trimming pared 7 bases from V and 1 base from J, leaving 2 bases between. The germline gives CDR1 MNHNS, CDR2 SASEGT. The chain's CDR3 is CASISGNTIYF. The CDR3 DNA follows: TGTGCCAGCATTTCTGGAAACACCATATATTTT.

There are many counts of this clonotype. This chain joins TRBV24-1 and TRBJ1-2, with TRBD1 identical over 8 bases. This CDR3 is 11 amino acids long. V lost 9 bases, J lost 8 bases, and 4 bases stayed unmatched. CDR1 and CDR2 (germline): KGHDR, SFDVKD. CDR3 protein: CATWTGLGYTF. In DNA form, the CDR3 reads TGTGCCACCTGGACAGGGCTGGGCTACACCTTC.

The chain carries TRBV20-1 and TRBJ2-7, with 7 positions matching TRBD1. CDR3 size: 14 residues. Looked up from germline, CDR1 is DFQATT and CDR2 is SNEGSKA (reference sequence). V shed 0 bases and J 0 bases; nucleotides not matched to a gene: 2. Written as DNA, the CDR3 is TGCAGTGCTAGAGAGGACAGGACCTCCTACGAGCAGTACTTC. Translating gives CSAREDRTSYEQYF.

The rearrangement joins TRBV19 to TRBJ1-5; no definite D call. The V end was cut by 8 bases, the J end by 4 bases, with 12 bases between. CDR3 size: 13 residues. The germline V gene has CDR1 LNHDA and CDR2 SQIVND (reference sequence). CDR3 DNA: TGTGCCAGTCGGGATTCTTTAAATCAGCCCCAGCATTTT. Translated, it gives CASRDSLNQPQHF. The whole variable domain, filled in from reference TRBV19 and TRBJ1-5, reads DGGITQSPKYLFRKEGQNVTLSCEQNLNHDAMYWYRQDPGQGLRLIYYSQIVNDFQKGDIAEGYSVSREKKESFPLTVTSAQKNPTAFYLCASRDSLNQPQHFGDGTRLSIL.

J is TRBJ2-2 and V is TRBV5-1, with D perhaps TRBD2 (6 bases). CDR1 and CDR2 from the germline V gene are SGHRS and YFSETQ. CDR3 size: 15 residues. V was pared by 4 bases and J by 7 bases, with 17 bases between. The CDR3 reads CASSPGLYGVGELFF. CDR3 nucleotides: TGCGCCAGCAGCCCTGGACTATACGGGGTCGGGGAGCTGTTTTTT.

Only a few counts were recorded for this clonotype. The rearrangement links TRBV5-4 to TRBJ2-5; D gene unclear. The CDR3 length is 15 residues. Germline CDR1 SGHNT, CDR2 YYREEE (reference sequence). V shed 4 bases and J shed 0 bases, with 13 bases lying between them. CDR3 amino acids: CASSSYKAHQETQYF. CDR3 coding DNA: TGTGCCAGCAGCAGCTATAAGGCGCACCAAGAGACCCAGTACTTC. Looking up the rest from reference TRBV5-4 and TRBJ2-5 gives the full variable domain: ETGVTQSPTHLIKTRGQQVTLRCSSQSGHNTVSWYQQALGQGPQFIFQYYREEENGRGNFPPRFSGLQFPNYSSELNVNALELDDSALYLCASSSYKAHQETQYFGPGTRLLVL.

This clonotype was recorded at least ten times. The chain couples TRBV7-9 to TRBJ1-4; unclear D gene. The ends were cut back, 5 bases at V and 0 bases at J, with 7 bases in the middle. CDR1 and CDR2 (germline): SEHNR, FQNEAQ (reference sequence). The CDR3 covers 14 residues. CDR3 loop: CASSQTTTNEKLFF. For the CDR3, the DNA is TGTGCCAGCAGCCAGACAACAACTAATGAAAAACTGTTTTTT.

This clonotype appeared many times. The chain is built from TRBV7-2 and TRBJ2-7; TRBD2 agrees at 10 bases. The length of the CDR3 is 16 residues. V shed 5 bases, J shed 3 bases, and the junction held 10 bases outside the gene matches. Per germline, CDR1 SGHTA and CDR2 FQGNSA. CDR3 sequence: CASSLVASGGYYEQYF. Here the CDR3 DNA reads TGTGCCAGCAGCCTCGTGGCTAGCGGGGGTTACTACGAGCAGTACTTC.

This clonotype was observed many times. The genes are TRBV28 and TRBJ2-1, with D perhaps TRBD2 (7 bases). This CDR3 is built from 18 residues. Trimming stripped 5 bases from V and 4 bases from J, with 24 bases between. Germline values: CDR1 MDHEN, CDR2 SYDVKM. CDR3 in amino acids: CASSAPPGASGSYNEQFF. The CDR3 DNA follows: TGTGCCAGCAGTGCTCCCCCGGGGGCTAGCGGATCTTACAATGAGCAGTTCTTC.

There are many counts of this clonotype. The chain combines TRBV15 with TRBJ2-1; maybe TRBD2 (5 bases). This CDR3 is 19 amino acids long. Germline V gene sequence: CDR1 LNHNV, CDR2 YYDKDF (reference sequence). The V end was cut by 0 bases, the J end by 4 bases, with 22 bases between. The CDR3, as DNA: TGTGCCACCAGCAGAGAATGGCCGGGATACGGGCTGGGTTACAATGAGCAGTTCTTC. Translated: CATSREWPGYGLGYNEQFF.

This clonotype was counted at least ten times. The chain couples TRBV9 to TRBJ1-1, with D hard to call. The V gene's germline CDR1 is SGDLS and CDR2 YYNGEE. V was trimmed by 6 bases and J by 3 bases, leaving 12 bases between them. This CDR3 is built from 13 residues. CDR3 DNA sequence: TGTGCCAGCACCCCCCGTGGGGACACTGAAGCTTTCTTT. It is translated as CASTPRGDTEAFF. The variable domain in full, with the rest retrieved from reference TRBV9 and TRBJ1-1, is DSGVTQTPKHLITATGQRVTLRCSPRSGDLSVYWYQQSLDQGLQFLIQYYNGEERAKGNILERFSAQQFPDLHSELNLSSLELGDSALYFCASTPRGDTEAFFGQGTRLTVV.

This clonotype was seen more than once but under ten times. In DNA form, the CDR3 reads TGTGCCAGCAGCCAAGTGGGCAGTCTCAACACCGGGGAGCTGTTTTTT. This codes for CASSQVGSLNTGELFF. The chain links TRBV14 to TRBJ2-2; the D is unclear. V was trimmed by 1 base and J by 2 bases, leaving 11 bases between them. Per germline, CDR1 SGHDN and CDR2 FVKESK. This CDR3 spans 16 amino acids.

This clonotype was detected ten times or more. The genes are TRBV6-1 and TRBJ1-1; D is possibly TRBD1 (6 bases). The CDR3 totals 14 residues. Germline assignment: CDR1 MNHNS and CDR2 SASEGT. V lost 10 bases and J 6 bases, leaving 21 bases between the germline ends. CDR3 nucleotides: TGTGCCACCGAAGACAAAGGGGGGTACGCTGAAGCTTTCTTT. Amino acids: CATEDKGGYAEAFF.

This rearrangement joins TRBV29-1 to TRBJ1-4; 7 nucleotides line up with TRBD1. Germline CDR1 SQVTM, CDR2 ANQGSEA. J gave up 6 bases and V 4 bases, and 2 bases lay outside the gene matches. The CDR3 consists of 12 residues. Here the CDR3 reads CSVVQGDEKLFF. The CDR3 bases are TGCAGCGTTGTGCAGGGGGATGAAAAACTGTTTTTT.

At least ten counts were recorded for this clonotype. The rearrangement links TRBV28 to TRBJ2-5, with 9 bases lining up with TRBD1. The CDR3 has 17 residues. V gave up 4 bases and J gave up 2 bases; unmatched junction bases: 11. Germline V gene lookup returns CDR1 MDHEN and CDR2 SYDVKM. The CDR3 DNA follows: TGTGCCAGCAGTTCCTCCTCGGGACAGGGCTTTCAAGAGACCCAGTACTTC. Translated, it gives CASSSSSGQGFQETQYF.

This clonotype has just a few counts. The rearrangement uses TRBV25-1 and TRBJ1-1; D call uncertain. Trimming took off 1 base at V and 7 bases at J, with 10 bases between the two ends. Germline V gives CDR1 MGHDK, CDR2 SYGVNS. The CDR3 length is 13 residues. The CDR3 DNA follows: TGTGCCAGCAGTGAATGGGCGAGACTTGAAGCTTTCTTT. This encodes CASSEWARLEAFF.

The chain recombines TRBV6-1 with TRBJ1-5; D unclear. The CDR3 runs to 15 residues. V lost 4 bases, J lost 0 bases, and 10 bases lay in between. Germline V gene data show CDR1 as MNHNS and CDR2 as SASEGT. The CDR3 nucleotides are TGTGCCAGCAGTGGGCGCTTCTATAGCAATCAGCCCCAGCATTTT. Translation gives CASSGRFYSNQPQHF.

This clonotype was detected a few times. The rearrangement joins TRBV29-1 to TRBJ2-7; D is ambiguous. Germline-derived CDR1 and CDR2 are SQVTM and ANQGSEA. The germline V and J ends were trimmed by 4 bases and 0 bases, with 13 bases remaining between them. This CDR3 region has 14 residues. The chain's CDR3 is CSVVPAYSSYEQYF. The CDR3 bases are TGCAGCGTTGTACCCGCGTATAGCTCCTACGAGCAGTACTTC.